Reported below is one TCR beta chain. Its antigen remains undetermined. Base qualities were left out, and no much larger clone turns up one base away. This sample was included in a study of blood T cell repertoires in COVID-19 (dated by TCRdb to 2020 to 2022). With respect to the entire study: Collaborator samples came from the United States, Italy and Spain and covered acute and convalescent phases of COVID-19. The material from the prospective study consisted of cDNA or gDNA derived from T cells, B-cell-depleted T cells, or PBMCs. Subjects who had been exposed to COVID-19, were actively infected with it, or had recovered from it provided the deeply sampled blood TCRbeta repertoires that made up the dataset. A freely available public database, intended as a resource for researchers studying the immune response to SARS-CoV-2, is where the repertoires were released. The samples were drawn from two sources: the first 160 participants of the ongoing ImmuneRACE study, and some 1,300 subjects contributed by 6 global collaborators. The sample metadata nearly always contained a de-identified subject ID, COVID-19 status, age in years and sex. Where available, HLA class I and class II types were taken from metadata supplied by the sample provider and were not determined by assay-based typing. Results the study describes overall, beyond this receptor: How much clinical and demographic metadata was included differed by source and by participant, and the metadata was provided uncurated.

The immunoSEQ Assay, a bias-controlled multiplex PCR, was used to amplify TCRbeta CDR3 regions from genomic DNA. The study's own analysis went as follows. The number of nucleated cells in each sample was estimated from the amplification of reference gene primers within the assay. To quantify the absolute abundance of each unique TCRbeta CDR3 rearrangement, sequence reads were collapsed and filtered. For each sample, productive Simpson clonality was calculated as the square root of Simpson's diversity index across productive rearrangements. Here the immuneACCESS table is served through TCRdb, limited to in-frame sequences with V and J called. Missing clones are a known gap in these copies; in checked studies unresolved V genes cover under half, and the rest lacks a known reason. The DNA gave D and trimming, while V, J and clone size come from that table. The sample yields over 95,000 clones; over 80% were counted once. The ten largest clonotypes hold around 4.5% of the sample.

The collaborating institutions used their own protocols to collect whole blood in K2EDTA tubes. For TCRbeta analysis, collaborators shipped samples in one of three forms: frozen whole blood, isolated PBMCs, or DNA extracted from either of those sample types. From cysteine to phenylalanine, the CDR3 is 10 amino acids long. The entry retains the CDR3 DNA only, 30 bases that are in frame from base 1. V sheds 6 bases and J sheds 9 bases, leaving 9 bases between their ends. As encoded in the germline V gene, CDR1 is SQVTM while CDR2 is ANQGSEA. The chain employs TRBV29-1 and TRBJ2-1, with TRBD1 perhaps the D gene, on 6 matching bases. The clonotype originates from a woman in her forties or fifties with acute or convalescent COVID-19. The sequencing input was peripheral blood. The nucleotide sequence reads as follows: TGCAGCGTCGCACAGGGTGAGCAGTTCTTC. The translation is CSVAQGEQFF.